The source of this TCR beta chain is a study of cytomegalovirus exposure and HLA in healthy donors. Whole-study results and caveats: In a later analysis, TCR beta V- and J-gene trimming was associated with a missense DCLRE1C variant. CMV serostatus was the sole immune exposure data available. Among the CMV-associated chains, three were confirmed in vitro as specific for CMV antigens.

V lost 2 bases to trimming and J lost 7 bases; unmatched junction nucleotides: 5. The CDR3 is 12 amino acids. The germline V gene encodes CDR1 SQVTM and CDR2 ANQGSEA. Comments on this clone: What it binds is unknown.

With 60 Vbeta and 13 Jbeta primers, the PCR was carried out. Original handling: Counted up in a later analysis, unique TCR beta chains came to 60 million to 95 million, with some 9.9 million shared. The method was immunoSEQ multiplex PCR; TCRdb's version includes in-frame clones alone and lacks a portion of them. The V and J calls and clone size are taken from that table; D and trimming were inferred from the DNA. The profile shows some 150,000 clones, 62% of them singletons. This TCR came from a man aged 35 to 55 in good health and CMV-seronegative. Input material: PBMCs. The chain has TRBV29-1 and TRBJ2-7; 7 bases fit TRBD1. The CDR3 here is CSVERETGEQYF. The CDR3 DNA reads TGCAGCGTTGAAAGGGAGACAGGGGAGCAGTACTTC.